Included here is one T cell receptor (beta chain) sequence, with context. Antigen specificity is unknown. The entry originates in a study of regulatory T cells in long-lasting Graves disease. Study-wide findings and caveats: Under persistent disease, TRBV28, TRBJ1-2 and TRBJ2-5 were used preferentially.

HTBI primers from iRepertoire and Arm-PCR of CDR3 regions yielded the TCR beta libraries. TCRdb reanalysed the multiplex PCR reads using MiXCR and keeps one entry per CDR3 protein. The data show 600,000 to 800,000 distinct CDR3 sequences, approximately 29% seen once. The time point here: persistent/refractory GD, antithyroid drugs over 5 years with positive TRAb. The TCR library was made from RNA that had been extracted from PBMCs in TRIzol. V was pared by 3 bases and J by 4 bases, with 15 bases between. CDR3 length: 14 residues. Germline V lookup: CDR1 DFQATT, CDR2 SNEGSKA (reference sequence). V and J are TRBV20-1 and TRBJ1-1; weak D call: TRBD1 (6 bases). The starting material was peripheral blood mononuclear cells (PBMCs), obtained when the disease was refractory, from a patient treated with antithyroid drugs. The receptor comes from a female donor with Graves disease. CDR3 in DNA: TGCAGTGCTAGGGAGGGGGACTTTTTCACTGAAGCTTTCTTT. Translating gives CSAREGDFFTEAFF.